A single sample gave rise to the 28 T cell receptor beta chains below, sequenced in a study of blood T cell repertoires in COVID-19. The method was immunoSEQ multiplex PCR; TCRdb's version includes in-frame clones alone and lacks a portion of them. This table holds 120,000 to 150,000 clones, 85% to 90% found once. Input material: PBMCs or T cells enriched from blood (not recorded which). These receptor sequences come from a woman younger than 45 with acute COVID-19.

Here the CDR3 DNA reads TGTGCCAGCTCACTTAGAAACTCCGGTGCTGAGACCCAGTACTTC. Translated: CASSLRNSGAETQYF. V and J are TRBV18 and TRBJ2-5; D gene uncertain. Per germline, CDR1 KGHSH and CDR2 LQKENI. V was trimmed by 4 bases and J by 5 bases, leaving 17 bases between them. The CDR3 is made up of 15 amino acids.

CDR3 sequence: CASSLQGFDQETQYF. CDR3 in DNA: TGTGCCAGCAGCTTACAGGGGTTCGACCAAGAGACCCAGTACTTC. V gene TRBV7-2 combines with J gene TRBJ2-5, with TRBD1 as a possible D gene (6 bases). The V end was cut by 2 bases, the J end by 0 bases, with 10 bases between. CDR1 and CDR2 from the germline V gene are SGHTA and FQGNSA. The CDR3 totals 15 residues.

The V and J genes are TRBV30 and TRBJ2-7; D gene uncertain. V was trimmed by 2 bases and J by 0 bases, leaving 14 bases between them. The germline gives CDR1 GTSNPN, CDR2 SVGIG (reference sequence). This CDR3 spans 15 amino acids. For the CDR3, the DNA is TGTGCCTGGAGTTCAGGAACAGTAAGCTCCTACGAGCAGTACTTC. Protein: CAWSSGTVSSYEQYF.

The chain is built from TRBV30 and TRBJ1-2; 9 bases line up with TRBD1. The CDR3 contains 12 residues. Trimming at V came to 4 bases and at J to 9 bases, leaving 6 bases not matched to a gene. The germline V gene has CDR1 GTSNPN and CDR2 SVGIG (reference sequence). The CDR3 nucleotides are TGTGCCTGGACCCACACAGGGGGCAGCTACACCTTC. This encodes CAWTHTGGSYTF.

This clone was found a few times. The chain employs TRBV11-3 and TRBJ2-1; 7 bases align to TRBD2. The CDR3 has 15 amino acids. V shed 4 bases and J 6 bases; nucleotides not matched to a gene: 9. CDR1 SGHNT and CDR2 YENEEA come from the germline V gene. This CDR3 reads CASSSPLTGGNEQFF. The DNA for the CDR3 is TGTGCCAGCAGCTCCCCCCTAACGGGGGGCAATGAGCAGTTCTTC.

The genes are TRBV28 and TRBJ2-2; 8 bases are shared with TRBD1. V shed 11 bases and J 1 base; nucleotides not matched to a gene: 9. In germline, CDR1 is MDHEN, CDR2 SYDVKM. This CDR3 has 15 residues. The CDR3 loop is CAVPGGAVNTGELFF. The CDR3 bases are TGTGCCGTCCCAGGGGGCGCCGTGAACACCGGGGAGCTGTTTTTT.

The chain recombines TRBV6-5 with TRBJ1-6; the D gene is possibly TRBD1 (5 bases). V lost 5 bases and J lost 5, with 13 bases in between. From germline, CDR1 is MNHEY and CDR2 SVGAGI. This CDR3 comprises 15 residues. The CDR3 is CASSTFGGNNSPLHF. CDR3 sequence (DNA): TGTGCCAGCAGTACGTTCGGGGGGAATAATTCACCCCTCCACTTT.

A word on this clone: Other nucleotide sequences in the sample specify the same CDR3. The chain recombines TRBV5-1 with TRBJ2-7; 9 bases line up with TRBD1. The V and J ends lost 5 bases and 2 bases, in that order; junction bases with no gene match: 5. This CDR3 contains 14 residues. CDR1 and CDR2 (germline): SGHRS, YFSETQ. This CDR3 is CASSFRDRAYEQYF. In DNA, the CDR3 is TGCGCCAGCAGTTTTAGGGACAGGGCCTACGAGCAGTACTTC.

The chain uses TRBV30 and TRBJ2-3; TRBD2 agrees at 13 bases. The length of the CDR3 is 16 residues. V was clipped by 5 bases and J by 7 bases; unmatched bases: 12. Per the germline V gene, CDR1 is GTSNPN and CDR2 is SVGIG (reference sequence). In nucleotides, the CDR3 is TGTGCCTGGTCTCTCGGGACTAGCGGGATGGGAAATACGCAGTATTTT. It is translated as CAWSLGTSGMGNTQYF.

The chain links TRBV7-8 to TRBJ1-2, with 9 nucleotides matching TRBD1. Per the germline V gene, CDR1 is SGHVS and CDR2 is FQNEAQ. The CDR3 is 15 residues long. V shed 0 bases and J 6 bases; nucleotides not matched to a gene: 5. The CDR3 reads CASSLAPGTGHGYTF. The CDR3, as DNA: TGTGCCAGCAGCTTAGCGCCCGGGACAGGGCATGGCTACACCTTC.

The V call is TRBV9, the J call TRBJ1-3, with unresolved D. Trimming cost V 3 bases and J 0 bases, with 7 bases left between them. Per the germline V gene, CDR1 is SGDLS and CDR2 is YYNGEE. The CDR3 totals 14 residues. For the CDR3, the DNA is TGTGCCAGCAGCGCTAGCTACTCTGGAAACACCATATATTTT. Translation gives CASSASYSGNTIYF.

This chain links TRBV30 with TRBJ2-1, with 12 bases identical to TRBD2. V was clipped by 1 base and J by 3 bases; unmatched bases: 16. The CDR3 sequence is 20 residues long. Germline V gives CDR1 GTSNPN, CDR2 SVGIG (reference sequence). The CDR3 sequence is CAWSAPGPSGRAGIYNEQFF. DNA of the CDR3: TGTGCCTGGAGTGCCCCCGGGCCTAGCGGGAGGGCCGGGATCTACAATGAGCAGTTCTTC.

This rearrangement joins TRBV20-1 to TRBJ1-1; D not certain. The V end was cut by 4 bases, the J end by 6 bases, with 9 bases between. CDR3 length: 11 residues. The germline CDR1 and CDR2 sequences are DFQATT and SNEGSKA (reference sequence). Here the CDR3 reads CSAISVPEAFF. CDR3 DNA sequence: TGCAGTGCTATTTCGGTGCCTGAAGCTTTCTTT.

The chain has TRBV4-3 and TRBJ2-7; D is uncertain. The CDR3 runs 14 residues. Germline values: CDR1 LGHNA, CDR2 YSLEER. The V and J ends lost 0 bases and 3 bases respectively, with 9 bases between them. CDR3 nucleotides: TGCGCCAGCAGCCAAGATGAATCAGGCTACGAGCAGTACTTC. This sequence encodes CASSQDESGYEQYF.

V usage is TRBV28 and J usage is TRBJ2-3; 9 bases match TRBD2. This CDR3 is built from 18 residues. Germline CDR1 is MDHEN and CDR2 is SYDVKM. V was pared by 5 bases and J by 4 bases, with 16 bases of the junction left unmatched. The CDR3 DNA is TGTGCCAGCAGTCCTTCGGGCGTAGCGGGAGAATGGGCAGATACGCAGTATTTT. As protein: CASSPSGVAGEWADTQYF.

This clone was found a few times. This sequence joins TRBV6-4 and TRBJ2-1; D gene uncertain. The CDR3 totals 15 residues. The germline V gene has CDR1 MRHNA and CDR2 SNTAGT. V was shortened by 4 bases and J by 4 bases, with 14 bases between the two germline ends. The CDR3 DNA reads TGTGCCAGCAGTGCTCGTGCAGGCAGTTACAATGAGCAGTTCTTC. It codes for CASSARAGSYNEQFF.

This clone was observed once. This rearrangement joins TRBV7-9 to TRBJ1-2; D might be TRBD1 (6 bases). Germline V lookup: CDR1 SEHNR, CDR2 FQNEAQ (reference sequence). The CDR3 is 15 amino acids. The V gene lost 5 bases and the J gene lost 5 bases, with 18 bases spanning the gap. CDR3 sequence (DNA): TGTGCCAGCAGCGGGACGGGACACTTGATTTATGGCTACACCTTC. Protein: CASSGTGHLIYGYTF.

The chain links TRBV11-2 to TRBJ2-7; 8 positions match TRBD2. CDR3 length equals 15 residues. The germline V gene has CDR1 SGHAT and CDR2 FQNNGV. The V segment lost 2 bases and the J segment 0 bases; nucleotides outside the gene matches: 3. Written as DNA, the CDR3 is TGTGCCAGCAGCTTACTAGCGGGTAGCTCCTACGAGCAGTACTTC. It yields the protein CASSLLAGSSYEQYF.

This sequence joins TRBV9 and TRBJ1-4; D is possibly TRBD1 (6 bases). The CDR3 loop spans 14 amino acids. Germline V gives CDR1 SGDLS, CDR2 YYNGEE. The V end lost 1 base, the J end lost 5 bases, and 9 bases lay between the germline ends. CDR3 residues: CASSVQGLNEKLFF. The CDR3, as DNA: TGTGCCAGCAGCGTACAGGGGCTGAATGAAAAACTGTTTTTT.

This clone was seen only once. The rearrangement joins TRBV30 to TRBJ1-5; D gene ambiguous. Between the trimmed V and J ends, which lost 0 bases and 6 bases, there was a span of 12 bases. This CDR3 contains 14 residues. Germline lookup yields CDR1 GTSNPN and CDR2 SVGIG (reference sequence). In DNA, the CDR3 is TGTGCCTGGAGTGTAGCGGTCAGCGGTCAGCCCCAGCATTTT. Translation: CAWSVAVSGQPQHF.

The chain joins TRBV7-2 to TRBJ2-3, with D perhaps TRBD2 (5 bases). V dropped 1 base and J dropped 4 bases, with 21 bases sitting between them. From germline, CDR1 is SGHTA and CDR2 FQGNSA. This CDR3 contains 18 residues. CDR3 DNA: TGTGCCAGCAGCTTAGAACTGGGGAGCTATGGAAGTGCAGATACGCAGTATTTT. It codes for CASSLELGSYGSADTQYF. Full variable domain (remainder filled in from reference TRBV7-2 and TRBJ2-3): GAGVSQSPSNKVTEKGKDVELRCDPISGHTALYWYRQSLGQGLEFLIYFQGNSAPDKSGLPSDRFSAERTGGSVSTLTIQRTQQEDSAVYLCASSLELGSYGSADTQYFGPGTRLTVL.

The CDR3 DNA sequence: TGTGCCAGCAGCCCCGGGGGTGAGCAGGTGGATGGTGAAAAACTGTTTTTT. Its translation is CASSPGGEQVDGEKLFF. V is TRBV7-9 and J is TRBJ1-4; D perhaps matches TRBD1 (5 bases). Germline CDR1 SEHNR, CDR2 FQNEAQ (reference sequence). Trimming shortened V by 5 bases and J by 7 bases, and 23 bases separated the two germline ends. The CDR3 is 17 amino acids.

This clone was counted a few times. CDR3 loop: CASSFLLAGTDTQYF. In nucleotides, the CDR3 is TGTGCCAGCAGTTTCCTTCTAGCGGGCACAGATACGCAGTATTTT. The gene calls are TRBV28 and TRBJ2-3, with TRBD2 matching over 7 bases. With V trimmed by 3 bases and J by 1 base, 4 bases remained unmatched. Germline lookup yields CDR1 MDHEN and CDR2 SYDVKM. The CDR3 has 15 amino acids.

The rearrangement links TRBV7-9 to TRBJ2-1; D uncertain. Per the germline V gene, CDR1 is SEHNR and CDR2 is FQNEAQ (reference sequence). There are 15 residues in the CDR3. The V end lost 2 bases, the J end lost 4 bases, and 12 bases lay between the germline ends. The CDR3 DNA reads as TGTGCCAGCAGCTTATCTAGGCTGGTTTACAATGAGCAGTTCTTC. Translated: CASSLSRLVYNEQFF.

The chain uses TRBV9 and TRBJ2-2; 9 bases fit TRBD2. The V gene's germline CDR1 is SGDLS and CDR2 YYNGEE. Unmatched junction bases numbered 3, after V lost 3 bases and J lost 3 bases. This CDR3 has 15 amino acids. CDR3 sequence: CASSASGTDTGELFF. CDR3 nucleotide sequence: TGTGCCAGCAGCGCTAGCGGGACCGACACCGGGGAGCTGTTTTTT.

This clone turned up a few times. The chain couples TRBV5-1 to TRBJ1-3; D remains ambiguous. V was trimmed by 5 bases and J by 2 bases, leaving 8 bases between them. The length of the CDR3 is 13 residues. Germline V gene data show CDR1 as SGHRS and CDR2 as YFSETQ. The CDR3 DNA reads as TGCGCCAGCAGTAGAGAGACTGGAAACACCATATATTTT. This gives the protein CASSRETGNTIYF.

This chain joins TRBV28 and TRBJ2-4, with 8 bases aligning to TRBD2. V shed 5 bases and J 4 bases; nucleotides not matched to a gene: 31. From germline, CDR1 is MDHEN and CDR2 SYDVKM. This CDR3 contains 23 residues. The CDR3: CASSHLGLVLDGGLVVEKNIQYF. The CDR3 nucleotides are TGTGCCAGCAGTCATTTGGGACTAGTTTTGGATGGGGGTTTGGTAGTAGAAAAAAACATTCAGTACTTC.

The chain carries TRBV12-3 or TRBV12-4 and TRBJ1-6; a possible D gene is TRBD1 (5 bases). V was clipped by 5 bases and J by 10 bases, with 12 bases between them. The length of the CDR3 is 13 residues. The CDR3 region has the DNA TGTGCCAGCAGTATGAACTCAGGGTCACCCCTCCACTTT. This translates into CASSMNSGSPLHF.